This TCR beta chain came from a study of blood T cell repertoires in COVID-19. Looked up from germline, CDR1 is SGHTA and CDR2 is FQGTGA. V shed 5 bases and J 0 bases; nucleotides not matched to a gene: 3. The CDR3 spans 15 residues. In the original processing: Estimates of nucleated cell counts were drawn from the amplification of reference gene primers. Method: immunoSEQ multiplex PCR; TCRdb's copy keeps in-frame clones and lacks some. Clonal size and the V and J genes are those of that table, whereas D and trimming came from the DNA. The table shows hundreds of thousands of clones, with approximately 86% occurring only once.

The rearrangement uses TRBV7-3 and TRBJ2-3; TRBD1 matches at 9 bases. The sequencing sample was made of PBMCs or T cells enriched from blood (not recorded which). The TCR originated in a woman aged 40 to 55 with acute COVID-19. CDR3 sequence reads: CASSPGQGSTDTQYF. In DNA form, the CDR3 reads TGTGCCAGCAGCCCGGGACAGGGTAGCACAGATACGCAGTATTTT.